This note documents a single TCR beta chain sequence. Its antigen is undetermined. The sample is drawn from a study of T cells in Graves' hyperthyroidism and ophthalmopathy. Study-wide results and caveats: Using 13 V-J features, a model discriminated ophthalmopathy from stable hyperthyroidism. Most thyroid clonotypes that were expanded above 0.001 also turned up in blood.

TCR beta CDR3 sequences were amplified from RNA transcripts. First-round RT-PCR targeting the TCR CDR3 was performed with the HTBI primer set. TCRdb re-called the multiplex PCR reads with MiXCR, one entry per CDR3 protein. The data show 480,000 or so distinct CDR3 sequences, with 14% seen just once and around a sixth held by the top ten. The germline CDR1 and CDR2 sequences are KGHDR and SFDVKD. Unmatched junction bases numbered 9, after V lost 10 bases and J lost 5 bases. CDR3 length equals 15 residues. Graves' hyperthyroidism was deemed stable absent ophthalmopathy progression within 18 months. Each 10 ml fresh peripheral blood draw supplied the PBMCs.

V is TRBV24-1 and J is TRBJ2-1; 11 bases align to TRBD2. The source is a woman younger than 30 with Graves' hyperthyroidism. The sample taken for sequencing was blood. In DNA form, the CDR3 reads TGTGCCACGGCGCGGACTAGCGGGCCTCACAATGAGCAGTTCTTC. Translating gives CATARTSGPHNEQFF.